The entry that follows covers one T cell receptor beta chain sequence. The CDR3 length is 13 residues. Per germline, CDR1 MNHEY and CDR2 SVGAGI. The junction had 4 bases not matched to a gene; V was cut back by 7 bases and J by 2 bases. Using immunoSEQ multiplex PCR, the repertoire was profiled, and TCRdb retains in-frame clones only, with some absent. The table records approximately 70,000 clones, approximately 85% of them present only once. The data were obtained in a study of OX40 agonist ivuxolimab in advanced cancers. Study overall: Every 2 weeks, patients received ivuxolimab intravenously, dosed at 0.01 to 10 mg/kg. Eligibility rules accepted prior anti-PD-1, anti-PD-L1 or anti-CTLA-4 therapy, and around 38% had some.

This sequence originates from an adult with an advanced solid tumor such as melanoma, head and neck, liver or kidney cancer. The source was CD4+ or CD8+ T cells sorted from blood, collected in a trial of the OX40 agonist ivuxolimab. The chain uses TRBV6-5 and TRBJ1-2, with 7 bases matching TRBD1. The DNA of the CDR3 is TGTGCCAGCAACCCGGGACAGAACTATGGCTACACCTTC. Translated: CASNPGQNYGYTF.